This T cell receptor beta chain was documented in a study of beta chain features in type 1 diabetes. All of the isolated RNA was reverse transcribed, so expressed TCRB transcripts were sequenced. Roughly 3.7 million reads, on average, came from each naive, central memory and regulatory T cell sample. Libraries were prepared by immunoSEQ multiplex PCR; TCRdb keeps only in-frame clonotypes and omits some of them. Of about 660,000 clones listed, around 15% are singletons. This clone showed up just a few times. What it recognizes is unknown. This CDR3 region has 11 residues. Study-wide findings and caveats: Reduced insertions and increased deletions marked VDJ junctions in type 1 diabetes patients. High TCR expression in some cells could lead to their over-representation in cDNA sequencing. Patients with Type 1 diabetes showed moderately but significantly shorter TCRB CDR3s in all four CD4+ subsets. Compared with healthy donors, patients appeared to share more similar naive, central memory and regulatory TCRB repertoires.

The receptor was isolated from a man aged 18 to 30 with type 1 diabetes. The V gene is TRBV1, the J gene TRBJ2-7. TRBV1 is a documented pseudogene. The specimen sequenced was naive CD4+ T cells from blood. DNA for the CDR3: TGCACCCCCAGTCGGGGCCCCGAGCAGTACTTC. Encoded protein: CTPSRGPEQYF.